Below, 8 T cell receptor beta chains from the same sample are listed, as sequenced in a study of tumor-infiltrating lymphocytes in primary liver carcinoma. Germline DNA was also extracted, and blood RNA derived from unsorted whole blood. Total RNA amounting to roughly 480 ng was the source from which TCR beta cDNA was made with a constant-region primer. Slightly modified ARM-PCR served as the procedure for the TCR beta libraries. These libraries came from three rounds of nested multiplex PCR. TRBV1-TRBV30 forward primers paired with a C-beta reverse primer drove the first two PCR rounds, about 11 cycles each. TCRdb re-called the multiplex PCR reads through MiXCR, storing one row per CDR3 protein. This table has 330,000 or so distinct CDR3 sequences, about 61% appearing once. Sequencing was done on a sample of peripheral blood. The receptors originated from a man aged 40-55 years with primary liver carcinoma and hepatitis B virus infection.

In its sample, this clonotype was seen many times. The chain uses TRBV14 and TRBJ2-5; D not certain. The CDR3 is made up of 13 amino acids. V lost 2 bases and J lost 3, with 7 bases in between. Per germline, CDR1 SGHDN and CDR2 FVKESK. The CDR3 here is CASSQNMKETQYF. CDR3 nucleotide sequence: TGTGCCAGCAGCCAAAATATGAAAGAGACCCAGTACTTC.

Turning to this clonotype: The CDR3 end shows no conserved phenylalanine or tryptophan, and so a read error is likely. V is TRBV5-5 and J is TRBJ2-7, with 10 positions matching TRBD2. From germline, CDR1 is SGHKS and CDR2 YYEKEE (reference sequence). This CDR3 contains 15 residues. The CDR3 nucleotides are TGTGCCAGCAGCTTGACTAGCGGGGACTCCTATGAGCAGTACATC. Amino acids: CASSLTSGDSYEQYI.

Regarding this clonotype: This could be a read error, since a much larger clone is one nucleotide away. The gene calls are TRBV6-1 and TRBJ2-2; D perhaps matches TRBD2 (6 bases). The CDR3 is made up of 14 amino acids. Germline lookup yields CDR1 MNHNS and CDR2 SASEGT. This chain's CDR3 is CASSLSGTAGELSF. Written as DNA, the CDR3 is TGTGCCAGCAGCTTATCCGGGACTGCCGGGGAGCTGTCTTTT.

Notes on this clonotype: Likely a read error: the CDR3 ends without its conserved phenylalanine or tryptophan. The V call is TRBV12-3 or TRBV12-4, the J call TRBJ2-7; 7 nucleotides line up with TRBD1. The V and J ends lost 6 bases and 3 bases, in that order; junction bases with no gene match: 5. The CDR3 covers 13 residues. The CDR3 DNA reads as TGTGCCAGCAGACGGACAGGAGTCTACGAGCAGTACTCC. It specifies CASRRTGVYEQYS.

As concerns this clonotype: With a much larger clone just one base away, this may be a read error. The chain couples TRBV4-1 to TRBJ1-1, with D possibly TRBD1 on 5 matching bases. Germline lookup yields CDR1 MGHRA and CDR2 YSYEKL. This CDR3 contains 12 residues. As DNA, the CDR3 is TGCGCCAACAGCCAGGGTTATACTGAAGCTTTCTTT. Translated, it gives CANSQGYTEAFF.

About this clonotype: The junction departs from the called germline gene at one end, perhaps through a read error. V is TRBV10-3 and J is TRBJ2-7; D tentatively reads TRBD1 or TRBD2 (5 bases each). The CDR3 has 14 amino acids. The germline gives CDR1 ENHRY, CDR2 SYGVKD. The DNA for the CDR3 is TGTGGCATCAGCGAGGGGAATCTTAAGGATGAGCAGTACTTC. Its protein product is CGISEGNLKDEQYF.

This clonotype was recorded a few times. The chain is built from TRBV29-1 and TRBJ2-7, with 9 nucleotides matching TRBD1. Germline V gives CDR1 SQVTM, CDR2 ANQGSEA. This CDR3 has 14 amino acids. Losses at the gene ends were 6 bases for V and 6 bases for J; bases not matched to a gene: 12. The CDR3 spells CSVQVTGGEGEQYF. CDR3 nucleotide sequence: TGCAGCGTACAAGTTACAGGGGGCGAGGGCGAGCAGTACTTC.

With regard to this clonotype: A much larger clone differs from this one at a single base, so this may be a read error. The rearrangement joins TRBV6-1 to TRBJ1-2, with D possibly matching TRBD1 (6 bases). Looked up from germline, CDR1 is MNHNS and CDR2 is SASEGT. The CDR3 runs 13 residues. Trimming left V 7 bases short and J 5 bases short, with 14 bases between. DNA of the CDR3: TGTGCCAGCATTGTGGGGGCTGCTTATGGCTACACCTTC. Protein: CASIVGAAYGYTF.